The present entry profiles one T cell receptor (beta chain) with its context. Germline V CDR1 and CDR2: MDHEN, SYDVKM. The V segment lost 6 bases and the J segment 0 bases; nucleotides outside the gene matches: 7. CDR3 size: 16 residues. These data originate in a study of blood T cell repertoires in COVID-19. At the level of the study: PBMCs, B-cell-depleted T cells, or T cells were the source of the cDNA or gDNA that made up the material.

Using immunoSEQ multiplex PCR, the repertoire was profiled, and TCRdb retains in-frame clones only, with some absent. The sample comprises some 240,000 clones, approximately 80% of which are singletons, and roughly 12% rests with the top ten. The TCR was taken from a human donor in a cohort sampled during active COVID-19. Sequenced material: peripheral blood. J is TRBJ2-1 and V is TRBV28, with 8 bases matching TRBD1. In nucleotides, the CDR3 is TGTGCCAGCAGCCCTTCAGGACAGGGCTCCTACAATGAGCAGTTCTTC. It specifies CASSPSGQGSYNEQFF.